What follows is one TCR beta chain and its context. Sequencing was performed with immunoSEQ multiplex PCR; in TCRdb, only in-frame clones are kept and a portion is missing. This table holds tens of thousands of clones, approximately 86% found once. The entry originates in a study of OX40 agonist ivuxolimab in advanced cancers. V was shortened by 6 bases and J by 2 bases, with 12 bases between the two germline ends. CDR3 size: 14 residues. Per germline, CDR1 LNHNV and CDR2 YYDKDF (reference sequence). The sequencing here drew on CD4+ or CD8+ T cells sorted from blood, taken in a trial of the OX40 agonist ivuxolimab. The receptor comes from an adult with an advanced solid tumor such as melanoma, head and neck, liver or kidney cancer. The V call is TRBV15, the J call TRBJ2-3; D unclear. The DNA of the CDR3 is TGTGCCACCAGTAAGATGACGGCCACAGATACGCAGTATTTT. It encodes CATSKMTATDTQYF. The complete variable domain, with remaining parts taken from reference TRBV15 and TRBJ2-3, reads DAMVIQNPRYQVTQFGKPVTLSCSQTLNHNVMYWYQQKSSQAPKLLFHYYDKDFNNEADTPDNFQSRRPNTSFCFLDIRSPGLGDTAMYLCATSKMTATDTQYFGPGTRLTVL.